One and the same sample provided the 5 T cell receptor beta chains below, sequenced in a study of blood T cell repertoires in COVID-19. Produced via immunoSEQ multiplex PCR; TCRdb's table is partial and in-frame only. The sample has approximately 50,000 clones, around 90% seen once. Material for sequencing was peripheral blood. Source of these receptors: a man aged 50-59 years with active COVID-19.

V is TRBV27 and J is TRBJ1-4; D possibly corresponds to TRBD1 (6 bases). Germline assignment: CDR1 MNHEY and CDR2 SMNVEV (reference sequence). The V end was cut by 4 bases, the J end by 11 bases, with 14 bases between. The CDR3 runs to 13 residues. CDR3 sequence reads: CASSSSIDRKLFF. CDR3 DNA: TGTGCCAGCAGTTCCTCCATCGACAGGAAACTGTTTTTT. Combining the CDR3 with reference TRBV27 and TRBJ1-4 gives the whole variable domain EAQVTQNPRYLITVTGKKLTVTCSQNMNHEYMSWYRQDPGLGLRQIYYSMNVEVTDKGDVPEGYKVSRKEKRNFPLILESPSPNQTSLYFCASSSSIDRKLFFGSGTQLSVL.

V gene TRBV4-3 combines with J gene TRBJ2-1; 13 nucleotides align to TRBD2. With 0 bases clipped from V and 8 bases from J, the junction kept 4 bases outside the gene matches. The germline V gene encodes CDR1 LGHNA and CDR2 YSLEER. The CDR3 extends over 16 amino acids. CDR3 nucleotide sequence: TGCGCCAGCAGCCAAGAAGGACTAGCGGGGGACTATGAGCAGTTCTTC. Its protein product is CASSQEGLAGDYEQFF.

The rearrangement links TRBV7-2 to TRBJ1-1; TRBD1 is a possible D gene (5 bases). Trimming shortened V by 1 base and J by 5 bases, and 14 bases separated the two germline ends. Germline lookup yields CDR1 SGHTA and CDR2 FQGNSA. The CDR3 totals 15 residues. The CDR3 here is CASSLVGGGETEAFF. In DNA form, the CDR3 reads TGTGCCAGCAGCTTAGTCGGGGGAGGGGAAACTGAAGCTTTCTTT.

The chain uses TRBV5-4 and TRBJ1-2, with TRBD1 as a possible D gene (6 bases). This CDR3 comprises 13 residues. In germline, CDR1 is SGHNT, CDR2 YYREEE (reference sequence). Trimming cost V 4 bases and J 2 bases, with 9 bases left between them. In DNA, the CDR3 is TGTGCCAGCAGCAAGGACAGCAACTATGGCTACACCTTC. Translated: CASSKDSNYGYTF. The variable domain in full, completed from reference TRBV5-4 and TRBJ1-2, reads ETGVTQSPTHLIKTRGQQVTLRCSSQSGHNTVSWYQQALGQGPQFIFQYYREEENGRGNFPPRFSGLQFPNYSSELNVNALELDDSALYLCASSKDSNYGYTFGSGTRLTVV.

The chain uses TRBV7-8 and TRBJ1-1, with 8 bases lining up with TRBD1. The CDR3 loop spans 16 amino acids. The V gene's germline CDR1 is SGHVS and CDR2 FQNEAQ. J gave up 11 bases and V 5 bases, and 19 bases lay outside the gene matches. CDR3 in DNA: TGTGCCAGCAGCCCAGGCGATAGGACAGGGAAGGTAGATGCTTTCTTT. It codes for CASSPGDRTGKVDAFF.